The 14 T cell receptor beta chains listed next were all sequenced from one sample in a study of T cell changes during pregnancy in multiple sclerosis. Measured with immunoSEQ multiplex PCR; TCRdb has only the in-frame clones, and not every one. The sample holds 45,000 to 75,000 clones; 85% to 95% are singletons and the top ten take under 0.95%. This specimen consisted of peripheral blood, obtained in the first trimester of pregnancy. These receptors were obtained from a female donor with multiple sclerosis, enrolled in a pregnancy study.

The chain recombines TRBV18 with TRBJ2-7, with TRBD1 matching over 9 bases. The CDR3 spans 14 residues. Germline values: CDR1 KGHSH, CDR2 LQKENI. V dropped 0 bases and J dropped 4; count of bases not matched to a gene: 1. CDR3 in DNA: TGTGCCAGCTCACCACCGACAGGGGGATACGAGCAGTACTTC. This translates into CASSPPTGGYEQYF.

This chain uses TRBV7-2 with TRBJ2-5; 8 nucleotides agree with TRBD1. This CDR3 region has 14 residues. CDR1 and CDR2 (germline): SGHTA, FQGNSA. J lost 5 bases, V lost 4 bases, and 6 bases had no gene match. In DNA, the CDR3 is TGTGCCAGCAGCTATCGGGACAGGTTGGAGACCCAGTACTTC. As protein: CASSYRDRLETQYF.

The rearrangement uses TRBV30 and TRBJ2-2, with D perhaps matching TRBD2 (6 bases). CDR1 and CDR2 from the germline V gene are GTSNPN and SVGIG (reference sequence). The V end lost 8 bases, the J end lost 8 bases, and 12 bases lay between the germline ends. The CDR3 sequence is 11 residues long. The CDR3 spells CAASGWGELFF. CDR3 nucleotide sequence: TGTGCCGCGAGCGGGTGGGGGGAGCTGTTTTTT. The full variable domain, in which reference TRBV30 and TRBJ2-2 provide the parts outside the CDR3, is SQTIHQWPATLVQPVGSPLSLECTVEGTSNPNLYWYRQAAGRGLQLLFYSVGIGQISSEVPQNLSASRPQDRQFILSSKKLLLSDSGFYLCAASGWGELFFGEGSRLTVL.

V gene TRBV9 combines with J gene TRBJ1-2; D uncertain. This CDR3 comprises 13 residues. From germline, CDR1 is SGDLS and CDR2 YYNGEE. The V gene lost 4 bases and the J gene lost 4 bases, with 11 bases spanning the gap. This chain's CDR3 is CASSLAGIYGYTF. In nucleotides, the CDR3 is TGTGCCAGCAGCCTCGCGGGTATCTATGGCTACACCTTC. Supplemented by reference TRBV9 and TRBJ1-2, the full variable domain reads DSGVTQTPKHLITATGQRVTLRCSPRSGDLSVYWYQQSLDQGLQFLIQYYNGEERAKGNILERFSAQQFPDLHSELNLSSLELGDSALYFCASSLAGIYGYTFGSGTRLTVV.

The DNA for the CDR3 is TGTGCCAGCAGCCCGGGACAGTTTAGCAATCAGCCCCAGCATTTT. Translation gives CASSPGQFSNQPQHF. V is TRBV11-2 and J is TRBJ1-5, with 7 nucleotides matching TRBD1. From germline, CDR1 is SGHAT and CDR2 FQNNGV. There are 15 residues in the CDR3. J was trimmed by 0 bases and V by 5 bases; bases with no gene match: 4.

The chain has TRBV27 and TRBJ2-2, with D perhaps TRBD1 (5 bases). With 4 bases removed from V and 1 base from J, the gap between germline ends came to 16 bases. CDR3 length: 17 residues. Per germline, CDR1 MNHEY and CDR2 SMNVEV (reference sequence). The CDR3 bases are TGTGCCAGCAGTTCCATATGGGGCAACCTGAACACCGGGGAGCTGTTTTTT. Translated, it gives CASSSIWGNLNTGELFF.

The chain couples TRBV7-3 to TRBJ2-1; TRBD2 agrees at 11 bases. Looked up from germline, CDR1 is SGHTA and CDR2 is FQGTGA. The CDR3 is 15 residues long. The junction had 4 bases not matched to a gene; V was cut back by 5 bases and J by 4 bases. CDR3 loop: CASSPRTSGYNEQFF. CDR3 sequence (DNA): TGTGCCAGCAGCCCTAGGACTAGCGGGTACAATGAGCAGTTCTTC.

The V gene is TRBV10-3, the J gene TRBJ1-2; D is undetermined. This CDR3 comprises 14 residues. From germline, CDR1 is ENHRY and CDR2 SYGVKD. V dropped 4 bases and J dropped 0 bases, with 9 bases sitting between them. The CDR3 sequence is CAISGRGANYGYTF. The CDR3 nucleotides read TGTGCCATCAGTGGTCGGGGAGCTAACTATGGCTACACCTTC.

The chain carries TRBV18 and TRBJ2-7; TRBD1 aligns across 9 bases. Germline values: CDR1 KGHSH, CDR2 LQKENI. The J segment lost 4 bases and the V segment lost 8 bases, leaving 6 bases of the junction unmatched. The CDR3 sequence is 13 residues long. The CDR3 here is CASGRQGGYEQYF. CDR3 DNA sequence: TGTGCCAGCGGTAGACAGGGGGGATACGAGCAGTACTTC.

The rearrangement uses TRBV19 and TRBJ1-5, with 8 positions matching TRBD1. Germline-derived CDR1 and CDR2 are LNHDA and SQIVND (reference sequence). V lost 5 bases and J lost 3; bases outside the gene matches: 3. There are 14 residues in the CDR3. For the CDR3, the DNA is TGTGCCAGTAGTGACAGGGGACTCAATCAGCCCCAGCATTTT. Its protein is CASSDRGLNQPQHF. The entire variable domain, with the rest obtained from reference TRBV19 and TRBJ1-5, is as follows: DGGITQSPKYLFRKEGQNVTLSCEQNLNHDAMYWYRQDPGQGLRLIYYSQIVNDFQKGDIAEGYSVSREKKESFPLTVTSAQKNPTAFYLCASSDRGLNQPQHFGDGTRLSIL.

This clone was found once. The chain recombines TRBV25-1 with TRBJ1-1, with D hard to call. Trimming removed 11 bases at V and 6 bases at J, with 19 bases between. This CDR3 has 13 residues. CDR1 and CDR2 from the germline V gene are MGHDK and SYGVNS. This CDR3 is CAGIGEWRAEAFF. CDR3 sequence (DNA): TGTGCCGGCATCGGTGAGTGGAGGGCTGAAGCTTTCTTT.

This clone came up a few times. The J gene is TRBJ1-1, the V gene TRBV5-4; no clear D gene. Between the trimmed V and J ends, which lost 0 bases and 4 bases, there was a span of 10 bases. The CDR3 length is 14 residues. CDR1 is SGHNT, CDR2 YYREEE, per germline (reference sequence). The CDR3 protein is CASSLELRGTEAFF. The DNA for the CDR3 is TGTGCCAGCAGCTTGGAACTCCGGGGCACTGAAGCTTTCTTT.

The chain employs TRBV27 and TRBJ1-2; 8 bases are a match to TRBD1. V shed 5 bases, J shed 4 bases, and the junction held 12 bases outside the gene matches. Germline V gene lookup returns CDR1 MNHEY and CDR2 SMNVEV (reference sequence). CDR3 length: 16 amino acids. The CDR3 reads CASSGPDRAGLYGYTF. The CDR3 nucleotides read TGTGCCAGCAGTGGCCCGGACAGGGCAGGGCTCTATGGCTACACCTTC.

The chain is built from TRBV7-6 and TRBJ2-1; TRBD2 matches 8 bases. The germline V gene encodes CDR1 SGHVS and CDR2 FNYEAQ. J gave up 5 bases and V 7 bases, and 13 bases lay outside the gene matches. The CDR3 length is 16 residues. The CDR3 sequence: CASTGNQAGVNNEQFF. DNA for the CDR3: TGTGCCAGCACCGGGAACCAAGCGGGGGTAAACAATGAGCAGTTCTTC.